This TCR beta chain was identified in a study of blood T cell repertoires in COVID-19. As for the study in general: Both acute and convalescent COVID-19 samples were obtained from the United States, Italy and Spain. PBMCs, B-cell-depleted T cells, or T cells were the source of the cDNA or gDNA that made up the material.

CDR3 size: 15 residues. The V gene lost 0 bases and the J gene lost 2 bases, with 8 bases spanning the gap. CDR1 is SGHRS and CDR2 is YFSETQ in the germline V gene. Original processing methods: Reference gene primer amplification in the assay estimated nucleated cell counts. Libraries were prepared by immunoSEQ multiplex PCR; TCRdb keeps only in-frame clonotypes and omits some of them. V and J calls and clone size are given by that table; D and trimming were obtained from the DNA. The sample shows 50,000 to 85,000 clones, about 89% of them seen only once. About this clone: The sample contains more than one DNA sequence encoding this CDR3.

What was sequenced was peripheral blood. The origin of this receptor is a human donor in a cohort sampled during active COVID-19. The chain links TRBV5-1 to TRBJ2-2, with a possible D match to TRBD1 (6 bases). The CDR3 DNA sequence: TGCGCCAGCAGCTTGGAACAGGGAAACACCGGGGAGCTGTTTTTT. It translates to CASSLEQGNTGELFF.